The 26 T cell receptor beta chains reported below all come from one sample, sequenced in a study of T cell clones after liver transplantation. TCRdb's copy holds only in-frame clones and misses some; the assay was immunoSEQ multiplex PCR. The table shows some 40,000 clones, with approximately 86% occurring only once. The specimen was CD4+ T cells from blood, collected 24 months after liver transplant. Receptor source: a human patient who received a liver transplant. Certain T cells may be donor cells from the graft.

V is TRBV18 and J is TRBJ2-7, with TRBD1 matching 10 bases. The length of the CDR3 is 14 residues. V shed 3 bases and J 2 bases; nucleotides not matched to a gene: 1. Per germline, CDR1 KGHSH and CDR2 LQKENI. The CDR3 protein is CASSPTGGAYEQYF. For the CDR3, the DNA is TGTGCCAGCTCACCGACAGGGGGCGCCTACGAGCAGTACTTC.

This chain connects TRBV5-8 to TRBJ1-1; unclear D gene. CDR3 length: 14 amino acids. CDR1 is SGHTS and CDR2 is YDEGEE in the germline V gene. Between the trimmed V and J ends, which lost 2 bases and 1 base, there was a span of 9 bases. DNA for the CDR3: TGTGCCAGCAGCTTCAGCTTACAGAACACTGAAGCTTTCTTT. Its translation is CASSFSLQNTEAFF.

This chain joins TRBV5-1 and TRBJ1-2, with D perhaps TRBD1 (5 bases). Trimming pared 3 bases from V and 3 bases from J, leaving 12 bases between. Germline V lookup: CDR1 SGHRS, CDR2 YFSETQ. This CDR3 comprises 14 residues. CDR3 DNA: TGCGCCAGCAGCTGGGGGAAAGGGGACTATGGCTACACCTTC. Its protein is CASSWGKGDYGYTF.

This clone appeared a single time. In DNA form, the CDR3 reads TGCGCCAGCAGCCAAGATCCGGACAGGAACAATGAGCAGTTCTTC. It translates to CASSQDPDRNNEQFF. V usage is TRBV4-3 and J usage is TRBJ2-1; 7 nucleotides agree with TRBD1. Germline CDR1 and CDR2: LGHNA and YSLEER. J lost 5 bases, V lost 0 bases, and 4 bases had no gene match. The CDR3 covers 15 residues.

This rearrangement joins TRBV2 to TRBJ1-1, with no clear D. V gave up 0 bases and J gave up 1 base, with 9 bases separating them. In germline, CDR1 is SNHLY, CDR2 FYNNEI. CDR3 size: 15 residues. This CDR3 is CASSEARGWNTEAFF. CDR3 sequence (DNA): TGTGCCAGCAGTGAAGCCAGAGGTTGGAACACTGAAGCTTTCTTT. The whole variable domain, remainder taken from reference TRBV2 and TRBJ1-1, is EPEVTQTPSHQVTQMGQEVILRCVPISNHLYFYWYRQILGQKVEFLVSFYNNEISEKSEIFDDQFSVERPDGSNFTLKIRSTKLEDSAMYFCASSEARGWNTEAFFGQGTRLTVV.

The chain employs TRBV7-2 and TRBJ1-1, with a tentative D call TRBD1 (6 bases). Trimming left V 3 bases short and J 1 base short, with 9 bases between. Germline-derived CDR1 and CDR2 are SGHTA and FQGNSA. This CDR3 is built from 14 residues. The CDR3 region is CASSLGQANTEAFF. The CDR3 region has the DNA TGTGCCAGCAGCTTGGGACAAGCGAACACTGAAGCTTTCTTT.

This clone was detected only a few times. The CDR3 loop reads CAALQPPGNEQFF. CDR3 nucleotide sequence: TGTGCCGCACTTCAACCGCCGGGTAATGAGCAGTTCTTC. This chain joins TRBV6-1 and TRBJ2-1; D call uncertain. Germline V gene data show CDR1 as MNHNS and CDR2 as SASEGT. V was trimmed by 11 bases and J by 7 bases, leaving 18 bases between them. The CDR3 is 13 residues long.

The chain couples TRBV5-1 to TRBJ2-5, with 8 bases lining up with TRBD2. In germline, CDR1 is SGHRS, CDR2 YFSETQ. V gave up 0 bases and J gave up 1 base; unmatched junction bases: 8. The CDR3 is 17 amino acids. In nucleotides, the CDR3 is TGCGCCAGCAGCTTGGCCAGGGCTAGCGGGCTCCAAGAGACCCAGTACTTC. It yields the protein CASSLARASGLQETQYF.

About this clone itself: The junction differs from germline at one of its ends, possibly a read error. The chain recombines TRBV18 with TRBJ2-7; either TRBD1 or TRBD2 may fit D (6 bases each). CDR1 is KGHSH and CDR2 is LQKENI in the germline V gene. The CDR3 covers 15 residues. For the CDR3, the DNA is TGTGCCAGCTCACCAGGGTCGACAGGCCCGGGGGCCGGTGGTTTC. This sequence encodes CASSPGSTGPGAGGF.

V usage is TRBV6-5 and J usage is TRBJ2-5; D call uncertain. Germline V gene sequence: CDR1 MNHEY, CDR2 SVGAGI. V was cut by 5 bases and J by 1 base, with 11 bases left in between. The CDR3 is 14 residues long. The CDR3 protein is CASSKISVQETQYF. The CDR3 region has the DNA TGTGCCAGCAGTAAGATTAGTGTCCAAGAGACCCAGTACTTC.

The chain's CDR3 is CASRPISNTGELFF. The CDR3 coding sequence is TGCGCCAGCAGGCCGATCTCGAACACCGGGGAGCTGTTTTTT. The chain is built from TRBV4-3 and TRBJ2-2; D gene ambiguous. V lost 6 bases and J 0 bases, leaving 8 bases between the germline ends. CDR1 LGHNA and CDR2 YSLEER come from the germline V gene. The CDR3 is 14 residues long.

CDR3 DNA sequence: TGCGCCAGCAGCTTGGGGCTGACAGGGGCAGAGACCCAGTACTTC. Translating gives CASSLGLTGAETQYF. V gene TRBV5-1 combines with J gene TRBJ2-5, with 8 bases lining up with TRBD1. Germline trimming cut 0 bases from V and 4 bases from J; bases unmatched to any gene: 5. The length of the CDR3 is 15 residues. Germline V gene sequence: CDR1 SGHRS, CDR2 YFSETQ.

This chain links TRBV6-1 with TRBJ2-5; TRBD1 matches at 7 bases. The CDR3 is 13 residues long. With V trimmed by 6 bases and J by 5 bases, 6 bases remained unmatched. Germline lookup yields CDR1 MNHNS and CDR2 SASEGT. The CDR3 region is CASSRTGLETQYF. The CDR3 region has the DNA TGTGCCAGCAGCCGGACAGGTCTTGAGACCCAGTACTTC.

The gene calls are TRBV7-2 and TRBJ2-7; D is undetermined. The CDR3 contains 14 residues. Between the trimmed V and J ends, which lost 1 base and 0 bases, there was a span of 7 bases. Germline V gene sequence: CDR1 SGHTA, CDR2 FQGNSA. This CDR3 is CASSLGGFSYEQYF. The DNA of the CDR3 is TGTGCCAGCAGCTTAGGAGGTTTCTCCTACGAGCAGTACTTC.

CDR3 nucleotides: TGTGCCAGCAGCCCACTCCAAGGATCTGGGGCCAACGTCCTGACTTTC. It translates to CASSPLQGSGANVLTF. This sequence joins TRBV27 and TRBJ2-6, with unresolved D. The CDR3 sequence is 16 residues long. CDR1 and CDR2 (germline): MNHEY, SMNVEV (reference sequence). Trimming took 6 bases from V and 1 from J, leaving 13 bases between them.

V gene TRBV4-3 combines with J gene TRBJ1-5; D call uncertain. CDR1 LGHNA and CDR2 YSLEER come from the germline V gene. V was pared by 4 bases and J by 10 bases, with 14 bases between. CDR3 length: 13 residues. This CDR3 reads CASSRDPADPQHF. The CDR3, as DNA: TGCGCCAGCAGCCGGGATCCTGCCGACCCCCAGCATTTT.

This CDR3 reads CASSLGLAGGSETQYF. The CDR3 DNA reads TGCGCCAGCAGCTTGGGACTAGCGGGAGGGAGTGAGACCCAGTACTTC. This chain uses TRBV5-1 with TRBJ2-5; 14 bases fit TRBD2. In germline, CDR1 is SGHRS, CDR2 YFSETQ. V trimming: 0 bases; J trimming: 5 bases; junction bases outside the gene matches: 3. This CDR3 has 16 residues.

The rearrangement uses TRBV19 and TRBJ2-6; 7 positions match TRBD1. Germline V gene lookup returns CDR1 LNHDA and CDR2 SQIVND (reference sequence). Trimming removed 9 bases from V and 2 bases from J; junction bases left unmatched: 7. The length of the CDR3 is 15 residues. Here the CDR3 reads CASGKTGTGANVLTF. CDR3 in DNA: TGTGCCAGCGGGAAGACAGGGACTGGGGCCAACGTCCTGACTTTC.

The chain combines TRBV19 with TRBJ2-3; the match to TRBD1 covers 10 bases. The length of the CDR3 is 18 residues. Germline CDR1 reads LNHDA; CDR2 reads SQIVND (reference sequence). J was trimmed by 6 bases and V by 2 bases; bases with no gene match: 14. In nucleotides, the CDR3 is TGTGCCAGTAGTATAAGAGGGCCTCCGGGACAGGGGCGGGATACGCAGTATTTT. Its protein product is CASSIRGPPGQGRDTQYF. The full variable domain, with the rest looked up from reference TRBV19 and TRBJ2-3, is DGGITQSPKYLFRKEGQNVTLSCEQNLNHDAMYWYRQDPGQGLRLIYYSQIVNDFQKGDIAEGYSVSREKKESFPLTVTSAQKNPTAFYLCASSIRGPPGQGRDTQYFGPGTRLTVL.

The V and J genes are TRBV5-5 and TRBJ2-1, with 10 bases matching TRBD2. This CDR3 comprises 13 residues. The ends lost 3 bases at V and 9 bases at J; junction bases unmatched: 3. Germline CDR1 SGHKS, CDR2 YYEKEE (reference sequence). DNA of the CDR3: TGTGCCAGCAGCTCCGGGACTAGCGTTGAGCAGTTCTTC. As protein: CASSSGTSVEQFF.

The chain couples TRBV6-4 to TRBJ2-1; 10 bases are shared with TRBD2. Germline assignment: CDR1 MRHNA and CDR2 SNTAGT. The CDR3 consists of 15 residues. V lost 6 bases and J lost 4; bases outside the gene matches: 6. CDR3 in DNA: TGTGCCAGCAGAGAGCGGGAGGGGCCATACAATGAGCAGTTCTTC. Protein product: CASREREGPYNEQFF.

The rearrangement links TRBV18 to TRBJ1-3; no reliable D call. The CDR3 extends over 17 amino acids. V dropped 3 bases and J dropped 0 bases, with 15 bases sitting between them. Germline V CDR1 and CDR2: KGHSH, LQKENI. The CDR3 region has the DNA TGTGCCAGCTCACCCGGCCCGACGGTATCCTCTGGAAACACCATATATTTT. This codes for CASSPGPTVSSGNTIYF. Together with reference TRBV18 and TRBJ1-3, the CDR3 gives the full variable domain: NAGVMQNPRHLVRRRGQEARLRCSPMKGHSHVYWYRQLPEEGLKFMVYLQKENIIDESGMPKERFSAEFPKEGPSILRIQQVVRGDSAAYFCASSPGPTVSSGNTIYFGEGSWLTVV.

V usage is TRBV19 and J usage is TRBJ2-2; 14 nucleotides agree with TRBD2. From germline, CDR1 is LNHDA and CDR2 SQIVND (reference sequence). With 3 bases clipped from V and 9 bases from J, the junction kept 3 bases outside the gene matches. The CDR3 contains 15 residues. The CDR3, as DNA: TGTGCCAGTAGTATGGGACTAGCGGGAGTAAGGGAGCTGTTTTTT. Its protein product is CASSMGLAGVRELFF.

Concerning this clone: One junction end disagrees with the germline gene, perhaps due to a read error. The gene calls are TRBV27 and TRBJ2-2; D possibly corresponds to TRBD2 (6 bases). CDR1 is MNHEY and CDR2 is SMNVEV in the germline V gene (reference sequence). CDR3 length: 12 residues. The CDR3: CASSLFGGVLFF. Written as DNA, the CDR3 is TGTGCCAGCAGTTTATTCGGCGGGGTGCTGTTTTTT.

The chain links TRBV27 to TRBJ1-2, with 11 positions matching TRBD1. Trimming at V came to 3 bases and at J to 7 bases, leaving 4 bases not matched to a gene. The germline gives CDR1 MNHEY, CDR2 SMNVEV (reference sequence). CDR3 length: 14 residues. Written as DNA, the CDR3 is TGTGCCAGCAGTTTTTCCGGGACAGGGGGTGGCTACACCTTC. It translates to CASSFSGTGGGYTF.

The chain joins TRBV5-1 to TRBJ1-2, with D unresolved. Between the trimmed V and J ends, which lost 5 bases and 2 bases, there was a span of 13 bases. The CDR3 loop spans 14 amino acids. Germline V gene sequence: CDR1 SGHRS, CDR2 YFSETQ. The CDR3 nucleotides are TGCGCCAGCAGAGCTGAAGGAGCCAACTATGGCTACACCTTC. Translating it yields CASRAEGANYGYTF.